What follows describes a single T cell receptor (beta chain). This entry is derived from a study of blood T cell repertoires in COVID-19. Study details: PBMCs, B-cell-depleted T cells, or T cells were the source of the cDNA or gDNA that made up the material.

Measured with immunoSEQ multiplex PCR; TCRdb has only the in-frame clones, and not every one. This table holds about 110,000 clones, over 80% found once. Sequencing input: peripheral blood. The source is a woman aged 70-85 years with acute or convalescent COVID-19.

The CDR3 protein is CSVEGTSGDNEQFF. The CDR3 DNA sequence: TGCAGCGTTGAGGGGACTAGCGGCGACAATGAGCAGTTCTTC. V usage is TRBV29-1 and J usage is TRBJ2-1; 11 bases map to TRBD2. The germline V gene encodes CDR1 SQVTM and CDR2 ANQGSEA. V gave up 3 bases and J gave up 5 bases; unmatched junction bases: 3. This CDR3 is 14 amino acids long.